This TCR beta chain was identified in a study of T cells in tumors after PD-1 blockade. Findings of the study overall: Peripheral recruitment is suggested, as some novel exhausted tumor clones were in pre-treatment blood.

Data came from immunoSEQ multiplex PCR; TCRdb stores just in-frame clones and leaves some out. The table records about 13,000 clones, about 69% of them present only once. This CDR3 contains 15 residues. Germline assignment: CDR1 MNHEY and CDR2 SVGEGT. Trimming took off 1 base at V and 2 bases at J, with 11 bases between the two ends. On this clone: Its antigen remains unidentified.

This material consisted of tumor tissue, taken before anti-PD-1 treatment. The clonotype comes from a human donor with cutaneous squamous cell carcinoma. The gene calls are TRBV6-2 or TRBV6-3 and TRBJ1-1, with a possible D match to TRBD1 (6 bases). Written as DNA, the CDR3 is TGTGCCAGCAGTTACTTAGCCAGGGGCAACACTGAAGCTTTCTTT. As protein: CASSYLARGNTEAFF.